This entry is about one T cell receptor (beta chain). Its specificity is not known. V shed 1 base and J shed 3 bases, with 15 bases lying between them. Germline CDR1 SGHAT, CDR2 FQNNGV. This CDR3 is built from 16 residues. The entry originates in a study of Ad26.COV2.S vaccination and SARS-CoV-2 variants. Measured with immunoSEQ multiplex PCR; TCRdb has only the in-frame clones, and not every one. The sample lists around 320,000 clones; around 86% were seen once. Treatment described: over 15 received Ad26.COV2.S at low or high dose, single or two shots; about 5 received placebo; per-sample allocation not given. Day 63 after the first vaccine or placebo injection was the time point for sampling. Study-wide results and caveats: Estimates derived from TCR breadth and depth analyses may have underestimated total T cell responses. Compared with placebo recipients, vaccine recipients had higher spike-specific TCR breadth.

Material: peripheral blood, obtained in a trial of Ad26.COV2.S vaccine versus placebo. This TCR was sampled from a person aged 18-60 years who received the Ad26.COV2.S COVID-19 vaccine or a placebo. V usage is TRBV11-2 and J usage is TRBJ2-5; the D gene could be TRBD1 or TRBD2 (6 bases each). The CDR3 protein is CASSLGVPRGEETQYF. CDR3 sequence (DNA): TGTGCCAGCAGCTTAGGCGTCCCTAGGGGGGAAGAGACCCAGTACTTC.